Listed below are T cell receptor beta chains from one sample, sequenced in a study of blood T cell repertoires in COVID-19. The assay was immunoSEQ multiplex PCR, and TCRdb's table has in-frame clones only and misses some. The data contain fewer than 200,000 clones, more than 85% of them singletons. The sequenced sample consisted of PBMCs or T cells enriched from blood (not recorded which). Source of these receptors: a middle-aged woman in a cohort exposed to, infected with or recovered from COVID-19 (not recorded which). CDR3s include the opening cysteine and the closing phenylalanine or tryptophan. The D gene is left open where the match is weak. Clone size is shown for a subset of rows, as once, few, many or a class of expanded clone.

.	.	TRBV6-1	TRBJ2-7	TGTGCCAGCAGTGAAGCGCGGACACTGGTCGAGCAGTACTTC	CASSEARTLVEQYF
.	.	TRBV6-1	TRBJ2-5	TGTGCCAGCAGTGAATTTAACTTTCAAGAGACCCAGTACTTC	CASSEFNFQETQYF
.	TRBD2	TRBV7-6	TRBJ2-1	TGTGCCAGCAGCTCGCTCATAGCGGGAGGGAAATACAATGAGCAGTTCTTC	CASSSLIAGGKYNEQFF
.	TRBD2	TRBV9	TRBJ2-7	TGTGCCAGCAGCGTAGAGGGGATAGCGGGAGCAGGGGAGCAGTACTTC	CASSVEGIAGAGEQYF
.	.	TRBV3-1/TRBV3-2	TRBJ1-1	TGTGCCAGCAGCCCATCCGGGACTCCCCCAGGAGCTTTCTTT	CASSPSGTPPGAFF
once	.	TRBV5-5	TRBJ1-1	TGTGCCAGCAGCCCGGGGGAGAGGAACACTGAAGCTTTCTTT	CASSPGERNTEAFF
many	.	TRBV6-4	TRBJ2-3	TGTGCCAGCAGTGACTCTAACGGGGGAACAGATACGCAGTATTTT	CASSDSNGGTDTQYF
.	.	TRBV7-6	TRBJ2-1	TGTGCCAGCAGCTTAGAAGCTAGCGCGAATTTATATGAGCAGTTCTTC	CASSLEASANLYEQFF
.	.	TRBV11-3	TRBJ2-7	TGTGCCAGCAGCTTAAAAAGGAGAGCCTACGAGCAGTACTTC	CASSLKRRAYEQYF
.	.	TRBV11-2	TRBJ2-5	TGTGCCAGCAGCGCCACCTGGACGGGGTCGGGGACCCAGTACTTC	CASSATWTGSGTQYF
once	.	TRBV30	TRBJ2-4	TGTGCCTGGAGTGTAGTAAACAGAAACATTCAGTACTTC	CAWSVVNRNIQYF
.	TRBD1	TRBV7-9	TRBJ2-7	TGTGCCAGCAGCTGGAGGGTGGACAGGGCGAAAACCGAGCAGTACTTC	CASSWRVDRAKTEQYF
.	TRBD1	TRBV30	TRBJ2-5	TGTGCCTGGAGAACAGGGGGCGGTGAGACCCAGTACTTC	CAWRTGGGETQYF
.	TRBD1	TRBV19	TRBJ1-1	TGTGCCAGTAGTCTCCGGAGGACAGGGGACACTGAAGCTTTCTTT	CASSLRRTGDTEAFF
once	TRBD2	TRBV6-5	TRBJ2-2	TGTGCCAGCAGTTTTAGCGGGAGGGGAACCGGGGAGCTGTTTTTT	CASSFSGRGTGELFF
.	.	TRBV4-1	TRBJ1-6	TGCGCCAGCAGCCAAGTTATCCCCAATTCACCCCTCCACTTT	CASSQVIPNSPLHF
.	.	TRBV15	TRBJ1-1	TGTGCCACCAGCAGTTACAGGGAAACTGAAGCTTTCTTT	CATSSYRETEAFF
.	.	TRBV27	TRBJ1-4	TGTGCCAGCAGGTACAGGACCTCTAATGAAAAACTGTTTTTT	CASRYRTSNEKLFF
.	TRBD1	TRBV7-9	TRBJ1-2	TGTGCCAGCACTTCTTCAGGGGGTGAGGGTGTTAATGGCTACACCTTC	CASTSSGGEGVNGYTF
.	.	TRBV15	TRBJ2-3	TGTGCCACCAGCAGAGATGGAGGGAGACGCGGAGATACGCAGTATTTT	CATSRDGGRRGDTQYF
once	.	TRBV11-2	TRBJ2-7	TGTGCCAGCAGCTTAGGTCCTTCCTACGAGCAGTACTTC	CASSLGPSYEQYF
.	TRBD2	TRBV4-3	TRBJ2-7	TGCGCCAGCAGCCAAGATAGTAGCGGGAGCTCCTACGAGCAGTACTTC	CASSQDSSGSSYEQYF
.	TRBD1	TRBV4-3	TRBJ2-6	TGCGCCAGCAGCCATCAGACAGGGGGCTCTGGGGCCAACGTCCTGACTTTC	CASSHQTGGSGANVLTF
.	.	TRBV5-5	TRBJ2-1	TGTGCCAGCAGCTTGGTTTTCACGGGCAATGAGCAGTTCTTC	CASSLVFTGNEQFF
.	TRBD2	TRBV6-2/TRBV6-3	TRBJ2-3	TGTGCCAGCAGCGCCCTCTCGGCTCCTAACTGGGGAGGGACAGATACGCAGTATTTT	CASSALSAPNWGGTDTQYF
.	.	TRBV16	TRBJ1-1	TGTGCCAGCAGCCCTGGGGCTTCCGAGGACACTGAAGCTTTCTTT	CASSPGASEDTEAFF
few	.	TRBV19	TRBJ1-1	TGTGCCAGTAGTATATCGGGGAACACTGAAGCTTTCTTT	CASSISGNTEAFF
.	TRBD1	TRBV18	TRBJ1-3	TGTGCCAGCTCATCCGACAGGGCTGGAAACACCATATATTTT	CASSSDRAGNTIYF
.	TRBD2	TRBV29-1	TRBJ2-1	TGCAGCGTTGAAGATTTTACGGGAGGGTACAATGAGCAGTTCTTC	CSVEDFTGGYNEQFF
.	TRBD1	TRBV5-1	TRBJ2-1	TGCGCCAGCCGCACCCAGGGGGCTGGCAATGAGCAGTTCTTC	CASRTQGAGNEQFF
.	.	TRBV27	TRBJ2-7	TGTGCCAGCAGTCCCCGGACAGTAGGCAACGAGCAGTACTTC	CASSPRTVGNEQYF
.	.	TRBV5-4	TRBJ2-2	TGTGCCAGCAGCTTCCCCGCAGGCCATTTAGGAACCGGGGAGCTGTTTTTT	CASSFPAGHLGTGELFF
.	.	TRBV21-1	TRBJ1-5	TGTGCCAGCAGCACCGGACAGATCAATCAGCCCCAGCATTTT	CASSTGQINQPQHF
once	.	TRBV11-1	TRBJ1-1	TGTGCCAGCAGCTTCCGGGAAGGGAACACTGAAGCTTTCTTT	CASSFREGNTEAFF
.	TRBD2	TRBV5-1	TRBJ2-7	TGCGCCAGCAGCTCGACGGGACTAGCGGGGGTCTACGAGCAGTACTTC	CASSSTGLAGVYEQYF
.	.	TRBV13	TRBJ2-3	TGTGCCAGCAGCTTAGGTAGCGAGCGGACAGATACGCAGTATTTT	CASSLGSERTDTQYF
.	.	TRBV15	TRBJ1-4	TGTGCCACCAGCAGAGTCGCGGGGCGAGTTCTCGAAAAACTGTTTTTT	CATSRVAGRVLEKLFF
.	TRBD1	TRBV9	TRBJ1-1	TGTGCCAGCAGCGTATCTAAGGGGGCAGTCGACACTGAAGCTTTCTTT	CASSVSKGAVDTEAFF
.	TRBD2	TRBV5-1	TRBJ2-1	TGCGCCAGCAGCTTGGCGGGAGGAAATGAGCAGTTCTTC	CASSLAGGNEQFF
.	.	TRBV7-8	TRBJ2-7	TGTGCCAGCAGCTTTGGAGCCCCCGAGCAGTACTTC	CASSFGAPEQYF
.	.	TRBV4-1	TRBJ1-1	TGCGCCAGCAGCCAAGATCGGGGGGGCGCTGAAGCTTTCTTT	CASSQDRGGAEAFF
once	.	TRBV11-2	TRBJ2-7	TGTGCCAGCAGCTCCACTACAGCCGCTACTAGAAGTGGAATGGGCTTC	CASSSTTAATRSGMGF
once	.	TRBV28	TRBJ2-7	TGTGCCAGCGATGGGACTCCGGAAGTCGAGCAGTACTTC	CASDGTPEVEQYF
.	TRBD1	TRBV27	TRBJ2-7	TGTGCCAGCGGGACAGGGGGTTCCTACGAGCAGTACTTC	CASGTGGSYEQYF
.	TRBD1	TRBV28	TRBJ1-1	TGTGCCAGCAGTCGGGACAGGGCGGCCGCTTTCTTT	CASSRDRAAAFF
.	TRBD1	TRBV7-9	TRBJ1-3	TGTGCCAGCAGCTACATGGGACAGATCTCTGGAAACACCATATATTTT	CASSYMGQISGNTIYF
.	.	TRBV30	TRBJ1-1	TGTGCCTGGACCCTCCACTTCAACACTGAAGCTTTCTTT	CAWTLHFNTEAFF
.	TRBD1	TRBV29-1	TRBJ2-7	TGCAGCGTTCGGACAGGGACAAACGAGCAGTACTTC	CSVRTGTNEQYF
.	TRBD1	TRBV18	TRBJ1-2	TGTGCCAGCTCACCCGGACAGGGGAACTATGGCTACACCTTC	CASSPGQGNYGYTF
.	.	TRBV18	TRBJ1-1	TGTGCCAGCTCACCTACCCCGGCCGGGGGCACTGAAGCTTTCTTT	CASSPTPAGGTEAFF
.	TRBD2	TRBV9	TRBJ2-7	TGTGCCAGCAGTGTGACTAGCGGGAGCATCTACGAGCAGTACTTC	CASSVTSGSIYEQYF
.	TRBD1	TRBV10-3	TRBJ1-2	TGTGCCATCAGTGCGGGACAGGGGGACAACTATGGCTACACCTTC	CAISAGQGDNYGYTF
.	TRBD1	TRBV6-1	TRBJ1-3	TGTGCCAGCAGTGAAGATCCAGGGGGCTCTGGAAACACCATATATTTT	CASSEDPGGSGNTIYF
.	TRBD1	TRBV5-1	TRBJ1-1	TGCGCCAGCAGCCCTGATGGGGACAGGGGGCACGCTTTCTTT	CASSPDGDRGHAFF
.	.	TRBV11-2	TRBJ1-1	TGTGCCAGCAGTTTTGGCCCGAACACTGAAGCTTTCTTT	CASSFGPNTEAFF